Listed here are 10 T cell receptor beta chains from one sample, sequenced in a study of blood T cell repertoires in COVID-19. Only in-frame clones appear in the TCRdb table, and some are missing; sequencing was by immunoSEQ multiplex PCR. The data show some 200,000 clones, around 90% seen once. The sample was PBMCs or T cells enriched from blood (not recorded which). These receptors originate from a man younger than 40 in a cohort exposed to, infected with or recovered from COVID-19 (not recorded which).

The chain joins TRBV18 to TRBJ2-5; 11 nucleotides match TRBD1. There are 15 residues in the CDR3. CDR1 is KGHSH and CDR2 is LQKENI in the germline V gene. Trimming removed 3 bases from V and 3 bases from J; junction bases left unmatched: 3. The CDR3 loop reads CASSPGGQGEETQYF. For the CDR3, the DNA is TGTGCCAGCTCACCGGGGGGACAGGGGGAAGAGACCCAGTACTTC.

This chain connects TRBV2 to TRBJ1-4; no firm D call. Germline CDR1 SNHLY, CDR2 FYNNEI. V was shortened by 6 bases and J by 8 bases, with 16 bases between the two germline ends. The CDR3 extends over 14 amino acids. The CDR3 DNA follows: TGTGCCAGCAGAGGAAAGATCCGGAGAGAAAAACTGTTTTTT. Its protein product is CASRGKIRREKLFF.

The chain carries TRBV28 and TRBJ1-3, with a weak D call TRBD1 (5 bases). CDR1 MDHEN and CDR2 SYDVKM come from the germline V gene. The CDR3 has 15 amino acids. V gave up 3 bases and J gave up 2 bases, with 11 bases separating them. The CDR3 coding sequence is TGTGCCAGCAGTTTTGGGGGGACGGCTGGAAACACCATATATTTT. Encoded protein: CASSFGGTAGNTIYF.

The chain employs TRBV24-1 and TRBJ1-1; unclear D gene. V was shortened by 9 bases and J by 7 bases, with 17 bases between the two germline ends. CDR3 length: 13 amino acids. CDR1 and CDR2 (germline): KGHDR, SFDVKD. CDR3 sequence reads: CATSLAGRSEAFF. In nucleotides, the CDR3 is TGTGCCACCTCTTTGGCAGGCCGAAGTGAAGCTTTCTTT.

The genes are TRBV16 and TRBJ1-1; 7 bases are shared with TRBD1. Germline V lookup: CDR1 KGHSY, CDR2 FQNENV. The CDR3 has 15 residues. J lost 0 bases, V lost 4 bases, and 5 bases had no gene match. The DNA for the CDR3 is TGTGCCAGCAGCCGACCGGGACAGATGAACACTGAAGCTTTCTTT. It yields the protein CASSRPGQMNTEAFF.

This clone has a handful of counts. The V gene is TRBV6-4, the J gene TRBJ2-2; TRBD1 might be the D (5 bases). Germline values: CDR1 MRHNA, CDR2 SNTAGT. The CDR3 totals 14 residues. V was trimmed by 0 bases and J by 3 bases, leaving 5 bases between them. Here the CDR3 DNA reads TGTGCCAGCAGTGACTCAGGGGACACCGGGGAGCTGTTTTTT. Protein sequence: CASSDSGDTGELFF.

This sequence joins TRBV28 and TRBJ1-1; D not resolved. Germline V CDR1 and CDR2: MDHEN, SYDVKM. The CDR3 extends over 14 amino acids. The V gene lost 1 base and the J gene lost 5 bases, with 11 bases spanning the gap. CDR3 residues: CASSLSLPVTEAFF. In nucleotides, the CDR3 is TGTGCCAGCAGTTTATCGTTACCGGTGACTGAAGCTTTCTTT.

The chain links TRBV27 to TRBJ2-7; 7 bases map to TRBD1. CDR1 is MNHEY, CDR2 SMNVEV, per germline (reference sequence). The V gene end was trimmed by 5 bases and the J gene end by 1 base; junction bases not matched to a gene: 5. CDR3 size: 14 residues. The CDR3 DNA reads TGTGCCAGCAGTATCTACAGGGGATCCTACGAGCAGTACTTC. This translates into CASSIYRGSYEQYF.

This rearrangement joins TRBV14 to TRBJ1-1; D possibly corresponds to TRBD1 (5 bases). The CDR3 runs 18 residues. The germline gives CDR1 SGHDN, CDR2 FVKESK. Trimming took 5 bases from V and 3 from J, leaving 25 bases between them. The CDR3 nucleotides are TGTGCCAGCAGCTCCGGCGGGACTGTCCTTTCCCCACACACTGAAGCTTTCTTT. It codes for CASSSGGTVLSPHTEAFF.

This chain connects TRBV4-1 to TRBJ1-6; 9 positions agree with TRBD1. The germline CDR1 and CDR2 sequences are MGHRA and YSYEKL. V lost 1 base to trimming and J lost 10 bases; unmatched junction nucleotides: 8. This CDR3 is built from 16 residues. CDR3 protein: CASSQAGGTGFSPLHF. DNA for the CDR3: TGCGCCAGCAGCCAAGCGGGGGGGACAGGGTTCTCACCCCTCCACTTT.